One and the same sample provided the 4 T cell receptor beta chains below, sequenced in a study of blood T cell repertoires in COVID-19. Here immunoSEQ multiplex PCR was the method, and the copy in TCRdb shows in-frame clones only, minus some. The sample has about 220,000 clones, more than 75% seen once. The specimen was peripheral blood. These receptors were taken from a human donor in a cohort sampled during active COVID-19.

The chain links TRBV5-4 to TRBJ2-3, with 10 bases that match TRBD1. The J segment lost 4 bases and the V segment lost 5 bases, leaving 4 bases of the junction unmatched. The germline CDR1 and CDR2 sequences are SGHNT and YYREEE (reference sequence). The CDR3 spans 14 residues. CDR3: CASSLDRGPDTQYF. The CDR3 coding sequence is TGTGCCAGCAGTCTCGACAGGGGGCCAGATACGCAGTATTTT.

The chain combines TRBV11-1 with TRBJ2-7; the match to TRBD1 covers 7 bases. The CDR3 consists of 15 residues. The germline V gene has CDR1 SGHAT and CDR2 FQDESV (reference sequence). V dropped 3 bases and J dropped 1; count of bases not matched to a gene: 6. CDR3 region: CASSLGTGESYEQYF. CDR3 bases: TGTGCCAGCAGCTTGGGTACAGGGGAATCCTACGAGCAGTACTTC.

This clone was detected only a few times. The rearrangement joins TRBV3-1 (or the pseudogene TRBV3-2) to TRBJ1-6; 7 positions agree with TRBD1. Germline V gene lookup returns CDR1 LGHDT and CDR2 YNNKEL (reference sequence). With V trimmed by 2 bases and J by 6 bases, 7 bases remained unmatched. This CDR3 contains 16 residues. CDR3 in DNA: TGTGCCAGCAGCCAATCGGACAGGCCTGTTAATTCACCCCTCCACTTT. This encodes CASSQSDRPVNSPLHF.

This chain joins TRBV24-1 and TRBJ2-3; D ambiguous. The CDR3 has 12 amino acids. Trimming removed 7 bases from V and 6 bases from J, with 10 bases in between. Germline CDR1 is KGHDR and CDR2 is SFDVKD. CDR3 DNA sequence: TGTGCCACCAGCCAGGAATCGGATACGCAGTATTTT. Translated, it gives CATSQESDTQYF.